Described below is a single T cell receptor beta chain sequence and its context. The V and J ends lost 6 bases and 4 bases, in that order; junction bases with no gene match: 10. The CDR3 totals 17 residues. Germline values: CDR1 MDHEN, CDR2 SYDVKM. The data stem from a study of regulatory T cells in long-lasting Graves disease. As for time point: newly diagnosed GD, antithyroid drugs for less than 3 months. PBMCs provided the RNA from which the TCR library was made. With iRepertoire HTBI primers and Arm-PCR of CDR3 regions, TCR beta libraries were built. TCRdb redid the calling of the multiplex PCR reads with MiXCR, one entry per CDR3 protein. The data hold some 400,000 distinct CDR3 sequences, with under 15% observed a single time. These sequences were also reported in another study, on T cells in Graves' hyperthyroidism and ophthalmopathy.

Material: peripheral blood mononuclear cells (PBMCs), obtained at new diagnosis, from a patient treated with antithyroid drugs. The sequence derives from a woman aged 25 to 39 with Graves disease. The J gene is TRBJ2-1, the V gene TRBV28; 12 nucleotides agree with TRBD2. The CDR3 bases are TGTGCCAGCAGACCCACTAGCGGGAGGAGAAGGTACAATGAGCAGTTCTTC. Amino acids: CASRPTSGRRRYNEQFF.